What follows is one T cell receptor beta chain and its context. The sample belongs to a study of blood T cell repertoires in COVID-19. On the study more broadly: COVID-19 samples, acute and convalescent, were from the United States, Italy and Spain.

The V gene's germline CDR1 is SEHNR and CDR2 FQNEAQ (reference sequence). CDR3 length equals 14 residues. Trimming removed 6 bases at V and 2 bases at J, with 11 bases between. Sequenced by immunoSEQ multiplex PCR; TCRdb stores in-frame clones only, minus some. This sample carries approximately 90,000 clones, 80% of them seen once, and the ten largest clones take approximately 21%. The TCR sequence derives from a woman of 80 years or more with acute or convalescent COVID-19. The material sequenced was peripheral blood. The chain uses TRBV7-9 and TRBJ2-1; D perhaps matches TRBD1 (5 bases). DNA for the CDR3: TGTGCCAGCAGTCCTACAGGCCCCTACAATGAGCAGTTCTTC. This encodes CASSPTGPYNEQFF.